This TCR beta chain was captured in a study of blood T cell repertoires in COVID-19. Data came from immunoSEQ multiplex PCR; TCRdb stores just in-frame clones and leaves some out. The table records approximately 74,000 clones, about 86% of them present only once. There are 16 residues in the CDR3. V was pared by 2 bases and J by 12 bases, with 19 bases of the junction left unmatched. CDR1 is SGHRS and CDR2 is YFSETQ in the germline V gene. This sequence originates from a woman aged 80 or older with active or convalescent COVID-19. V usage is TRBV5-1 and J usage is TRBJ2-7; 8 nucleotides agree with TRBD1. Sequences were obtained from peripheral blood. CDR3 in DNA: TGCGCCAGCAGCTTCGGGACAGGTCCTCAATCATACCGGAGGTACTTC. Protein sequence: CASSFGTGPQSYRRYF.